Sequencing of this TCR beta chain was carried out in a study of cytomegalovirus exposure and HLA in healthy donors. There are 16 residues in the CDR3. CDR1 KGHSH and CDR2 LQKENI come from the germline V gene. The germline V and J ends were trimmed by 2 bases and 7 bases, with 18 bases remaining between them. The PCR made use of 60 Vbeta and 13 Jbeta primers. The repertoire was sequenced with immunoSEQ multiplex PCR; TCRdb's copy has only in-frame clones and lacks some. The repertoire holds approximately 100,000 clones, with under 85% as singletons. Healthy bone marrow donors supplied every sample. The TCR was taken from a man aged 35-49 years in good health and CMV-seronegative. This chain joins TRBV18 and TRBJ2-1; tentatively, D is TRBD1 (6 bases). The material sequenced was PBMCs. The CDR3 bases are TGTGCCAGCTCACCATTGGGACACAGCGCTAGAAATGAGCAGTTCTTC. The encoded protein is CASSPLGHSARNEQFF.